These 14 T cell receptor beta chains came from one sample sequenced in a study of cytomegalovirus exposure and HLA in healthy donors. 13 Jbeta primers and 60 Vbeta primers were used for the PCR. Using immunoSEQ multiplex PCR, the repertoire was profiled, and TCRdb retains in-frame clones only, with some absent. The table lists 100,000 to 150,000 clones, 70% to 85% of them singletons, with under 3% in the top ten. The sequenced sample consisted of PBMCs. These receptors were obtained from a boy aged 2-15 years in good health and CMV-seronegative.

This clone came up once. For the CDR3, the DNA is TGTGCCAGCAGTGACATAGCGGGAGAGGATGAGCAGTTCTTC. It codes for CASSDIAGEDEQFF. J is TRBJ2-1 and V is TRBV6-4, with TRBD2 identical over 9 bases. The CDR3 contains 14 residues. CDR1 and CDR2 from the germline V gene are MRHNA and SNTAGT. V shed 2 bases, J shed 8 bases, and the junction held 4 bases outside the gene matches.

The CDR3 nucleotides read TGTGCCAGAAGCTTGTGCCCCGCGGGACCCTACAATGAGCAGTTCTTC. Protein: CARSLCPAGPYNEQFF. The gene calls are TRBV5-3 and TRBJ2-1, with D maybe TRBD2 (6 bases). TRBV5-3 is treated as an ORF (open reading frame) with a function not yet certain. Trimming pared 1 base from V and 2 bases from J, leaving 13 bases between. This CDR3 comprises 16 residues.

The rearrangement uses TRBV5-8 and TRBJ1-4; 10 bases fit TRBD1. CDR3 length: 16 amino acids. The trim removed 5 bases at V and 7 bases at J, leaving 11 bases unmatched. CDR1 and CDR2 (germline): SGHTS, YDEGEE. CDR3 region: CASRSGTGAPSEKLFF. The CDR3 DNA follows: TGTGCCAGCAGGTCCGGGACAGGGGCCCCAAGTGAAAAACTGTTTTTT.

V and J are TRBV14 and TRBJ2-4; a possible D gene is TRBD2 (5 bases). V was pared by 4 bases and J by 2 bases, with 6 bases between. CDR1 and CDR2 (germline): SGHDN, FVKESK. The CDR3 contains 13 residues. CDR3: CASSPGTKNIQYF. CDR3 DNA sequence: TGTGCCAGCAGCCCCGGGACCAAAAACATTCAGTACTTC.

This clone showed up just a few times. This rearrangement joins TRBV21-1 to TRBJ2-3; the table gives TRBD1 as D, unverified against the DNA. TRBV21-1 is described as a pseudogene. The CDR3 length is 17 residues. The CDR3 loop reads CASSFHPGGQATDTQYF. CDR3 DNA sequence: TGTGCCAGCAGCTTCCACCCAGGGGGCCAAGCCACAGATACGCAGTATTTT.

Of note for this clone: A junction boundary mismatches the germline segment, possibly from a read error. The V call is TRBV7-9, the J call TRBJ1-5, with a tentative D call TRBD1 (6 bases). Germline CDR1 reads SEHNR; CDR2 reads FQNEAQ (reference sequence). The CDR3 loop spans 14 amino acids. CDR3 nucleotide sequence: TGTTCCAGCAGCTCCACAGGGCTTTATCAGCCCCAGCATTTT. Its protein is CSSSSTGLYQPQHF.

This clone appeared a few times. The chain links TRBV30 to TRBJ1-1; perhaps TRBD1 as D (6 bases). CDR1 and CDR2 (germline): GTSNPN, SVGIG (reference sequence). The germline V and J ends were trimmed by 1 base and 5 bases, with 14 bases remaining between them. The CDR3 is made up of 14 amino acids. As DNA, the CDR3 is TGTGCCTGGAGTGAAGACAGGTTAGTGACTGAAGCTTTCTTT. Translating gives CAWSEDRLVTEAFF.

J is TRBJ2-1 and V is TRBV6-4; 8 bases agree with TRBD2. The CDR3 runs to 14 residues. Germline trimming cut 4 bases from V and 8 bases from J; bases unmatched to any gene: 7. Germline V CDR1 and CDR2: MRHNA, SNTAGT. The CDR3 coding sequence is TGTGCCAGCAGTGCGGGGGGGCCTGGGGATGAGCAGTTCTTC. As protein: CASSAGGPGDEQFF.

This chain joins TRBV27 and TRBJ2-7, with 7 positions matching TRBD2. The V gene's germline CDR1 is MNHEY and CDR2 SMNVEV (reference sequence). Trimming removed 1 base from V and 0 bases from J; junction bases left unmatched: 3. The CDR3 is 15 residues long. The CDR3 loop is CASSLFWGGSYEQYF. As DNA, the CDR3 is TGTGCCAGCAGTTTATTCTGGGGGGGCTCCTACGAGCAGTACTTC.

The chain carries TRBV18 and TRBJ1-6, with D maybe TRBD1 (6 bases). V dropped 4 bases and J dropped 7 bases, with 8 bases sitting between them. The germline gives CDR1 KGHSH, CDR2 LQKENI. The CDR3 is made up of 13 amino acids. CDR3 nucleotide sequence: TGTGCCAGCTCACAGGGGGACAATTCACCCCTCCACTTT. Translation gives CASSQGDNSPLHF.

V is TRBV19 and J is TRBJ1-6; D remains unclear. Germline V gene data show CDR1 as LNHDA and CDR2 as SQIVND (reference sequence). The CDR3 covers 17 residues. Trimming removed 5 bases at V and 0 bases at J, with 14 bases between. This chain's CDR3 is CASSPQVLSSYNSPLHF. The CDR3 DNA reads as TGTGCCAGTAGTCCCCAGGTTTTGAGCTCCTATAATTCACCCCTCCACTTT.

V is TRBV2 and J is TRBJ2-3; D uncertain. This CDR3 contains 12 residues. Germline CDR1 is SNHLY and CDR2 is FYNNEI. With 0 bases removed from V and 10 bases from J, the gap between germline ends came to 8 bases. The CDR3 bases are TGTGCCAGCAGTGAAGCAAGAGCATCGCAGTATTTT. Amino acid sequence: CASSEARASQYF.

This chain uses TRBV6-9 with TRBJ2-1; the match to TRBD2 covers 12 bases. In germline, CDR1 is MNHGY, CDR2 SVAAGI. With V trimmed by 6 bases and J by 6 bases, 12 bases remained unmatched. This CDR3 is built from 17 residues. CDR3 sequence: CASRIPSGGALSNEQFF. In DNA, the CDR3 is TGTGCCAGCAGGATTCCTAGCGGGGGGGCCTTAAGCAATGAGCAGTTCTTC.

This chain uses TRBV7-8 with TRBJ1-5, with unresolved D. The CDR3 is 15 residues long. The ends were cut back, 4 bases at V and 0 bases at J, with 10 bases in the middle. CDR1 is SGHVS and CDR2 is FQNEAQ in the germline V gene. In DNA form, the CDR3 reads TGTGCCAGCAGCTCCTCCCAGAATAGCAATCAGCCCCAGCATTTT. This translates into CASSSSQNSNQPQHF.